This T cell receptor beta chain was captured by sequencing in a study of T cell changes during pregnancy in multiple sclerosis. Profiling relied on immunoSEQ multiplex PCR, and the TCRdb table lists in-frame clones only, not all of them. The table records about 30,000 clones, 90% of them present only once. Germline CDR1 reads SGHDN; CDR2 reads FVKESK. V was trimmed by 0 bases and J by 1 base, leaving 12 bases between them. The CDR3 totals 16 residues. V is TRBV14 and J is TRBJ2-5, with D unclear. This sequence was found in a female donor in good health, enrolled as a control in a pregnancy study. The material was CD4+ T cells from peripheral blood mononuclear cells, obtained in the second trimester of pregnancy. CDR3 sequence (DNA): TGTGCCAGCAGCCAAGAGACCAGGCTTCCCCAAGAGACCCAGTACTTC. This translates into CASSQETRLPQETQYF.